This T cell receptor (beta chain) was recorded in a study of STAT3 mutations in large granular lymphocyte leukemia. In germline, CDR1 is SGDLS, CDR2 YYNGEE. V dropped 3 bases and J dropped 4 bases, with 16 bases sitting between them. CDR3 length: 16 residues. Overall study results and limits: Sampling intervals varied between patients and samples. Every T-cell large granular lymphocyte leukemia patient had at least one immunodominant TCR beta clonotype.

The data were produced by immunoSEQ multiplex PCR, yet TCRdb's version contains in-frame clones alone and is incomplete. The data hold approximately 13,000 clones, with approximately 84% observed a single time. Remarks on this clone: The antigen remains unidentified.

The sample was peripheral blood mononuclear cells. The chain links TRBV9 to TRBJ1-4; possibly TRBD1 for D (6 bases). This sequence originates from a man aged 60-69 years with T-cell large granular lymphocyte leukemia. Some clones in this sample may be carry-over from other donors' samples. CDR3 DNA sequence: TGTGCCAGCAGCGCGTTGCCAGGGGATTATAATGAAAAACTGTTTTTT. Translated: CASSALPGDYNEKLFF. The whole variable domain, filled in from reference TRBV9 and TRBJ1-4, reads DSGVTQTPKHLITATGQRVTLRCSPRSGDLSVYWYQQSLDQGLQFLIQYYNGEERAKGNILERFSAQQFPDLHSELNLSSLELGDSALYFCASSALPGDYNEKLFFGSGTQLSVL.